Below are 13 T cell receptor beta chains sequenced from a single sample in a study of T-cell memory formation after mild COVID-19 (dated by TCRdb to the early 2020s). Library creation used 5' RACE. Sequenced using an Illumina NovaSeq 6000. The public reads were reanalyzed by TCRdb: fastp trimming at Q25, MiXCR alignment, in-frame beta chains only. A single entry per CDR3 protein holds the most common genes and DNA from its merged rows. Counted in this sample were 35,000 to 50,000 distinct CDR3 sequences; about 6.1% of them appeared once. Jointly, the top ten make up 0.8% to 1% of the sample. Sequencing was performed on PBMCs or a T cell subset sorted from them (not recorded which). These receptors came from an adult who had mild COVID-19 (a few samples of this study predate the infection). The sample titles of this study are shuffled in the database, so cell type and time point are left out.

This clonotype was detected ten times or more. The chain joins TRBV15 to TRBJ2-7; D may be TRBD1 or TRBD2 (6 bases each). Looked up from germline, CDR1 is LNHNV and CDR2 is YYDKDF (reference sequence). The CDR3 loop spans 16 amino acids. Deletions cut 3 bases from V and 4 bases from J, with 19 bases between. CDR3 bases: TGTGCCACCAGCAGCCAAGTGGGGCAGGGGAGGTACGAGCAGTACTTC. It yields the protein CATSSQVGQGRYEQYF.

This clonotype has at least ten counts. V is TRBV6-2 or TRBV6-3 and J is TRBJ2-6; TRBD1 aligns across 8 bases. Germline lookup yields CDR1 MNHEY and CDR2 SVGEGT. CDR3 length: 17 residues. Losses at the gene ends were 6 bases for V and 0 bases for J; bases not matched to a gene: 7. CDR3 in DNA: TGTGCCAGCAGCCGACAGGGGTCCTTCTCTGGGGCCAACGTCCTGACTTTC. It is translated as CASSRQGSFSGANVLTF.

This clonotype was detected ten times or more. The chain couples TRBV12-3 or TRBV12-4 to TRBJ2-1; the match to TRBD2 covers 13 bases. This CDR3 spans 16 amino acids. V was clipped by 5 bases and J by 8 bases; unmatched bases: 9. CDR3 DNA: TGTGCCAGCAGTCCACGGACTAGCGGGAGCAGGGATGAGCAGTTCTTC. This encodes CASSPRTSGSRDEQFF.

This CDR3 reads CASSPWTDSNEKLFF. CDR3 nucleotides: TGCGCCAGCAGCCCTTGGACAGATTCAAATGAAAAACTGTTTTTT. The chain couples TRBV5-1 to TRBJ1-4; D perhaps matches TRBD1 (6 bases). The V end was cut by 4 bases, the J end by 5 bases, with 15 bases between. The CDR3 is 15 amino acids. Germline V gene sequence: CDR1 SGHRS, CDR2 YFSETQ.

This chain connects TRBV7-2 to TRBJ2-3; 11 bases map to TRBD2. Unmatched junction bases numbered 9, after V lost 1 base and J lost 0 bases. This CDR3 contains 19 residues. In germline, CDR1 is SGHTA, CDR2 FQGNSA. CDR3 residues: CASSLGLAGGPSSTDTQYF. CDR3 in DNA: TGTGCCAGCAGCTTAGGGCTAGCGGGGGGCCCTTCTAGCACAGATACGCAGTATTTT.

The chain has TRBV7-8 and TRBJ2-7; D is possibly TRBD1 (5 bases). The germline gives CDR1 SGHVS, CDR2 FQNEAQ. Trimming removed 4 bases at V and 5 bases at J, with 15 bases between. The CDR3 has 14 residues. CDR3: CASSSLKGSNEQYF. CDR3 DNA: TGTGCCAGCAGCTCTCTTAAGGGGTCCAACGAGCAGTACTTC.

This chain joins TRBV2 and TRBJ2-1; D is ambiguous. Germline V gene data show CDR1 as SNHLY and CDR2 as FYNNEI. V was shortened by 5 bases and J by 5 bases, with 4 bases between the two germline ends. The length of the CDR3 is 11 residues. The CDR3 reads CASSPNNEQFF. The CDR3, as DNA: TGTGCCAGCAGTCCCAACAATGAGCAGTTCTTC.

The sample holds a few counts of this clonotype. A much larger clone differs by one base, so this may be a read error. The CDR3 is CASSLGWTSGGGETQYF. Here the CDR3 DNA reads TGTGCCAGCAGCTTAGGCTGGACTAGCGGGGGGGGGGAGACCCAGTACTTC. The chain is built from TRBV7-6 and TRBJ2-5, with 15 positions matching TRBD2. The CDR3 has 17 residues. After removal of 1 base from V and 5 bases from J, the junction contained 5 bases not matched to a gene. Germline V gene lookup returns CDR1 SGHVS and CDR2 FNYEAQ.

By share, this clonotype counts as medium-sized (0.01 to 0.1%). Because it lacks the conserved phenylalanine or tryptophan at the end, this CDR3 is likely a read error. It is unclear where the CDR3 begins or ends on the DNA, so no DNA is shown, and the CDR3 is as TCRdb lists it. The chain has TRBV7-9 and TRBJ2-5; TRBD1 reflects the table's D call only, with no check against the DNA. Ends included, the CDR3 has 10 residues. Germline assignment: CDR1 SEHNR and CDR2 FQNEAQ (reference sequence). The CDR3 reads CATRPGTGED.

This clonotype was found many times. The J gene is TRBJ2-3, the V gene TRBV7-6, with unresolved D. Trimming took off 2 bases at V and 2 bases at J, with 5 bases between the two ends. Germline values: CDR1 SGHVS, CDR2 FNYEAQ. The CDR3 consists of 13 residues. CDR3: CASSLLDTDTQYF. CDR3 DNA: TGTGCCAGCAGCTTATTAGACACAGATACGCAGTATTTT.

The V gene is TRBV29-1, the J gene TRBJ2-1; 14 bases agree with TRBD2. CDR3 length: 16 amino acids. Per the germline V gene, CDR1 is SQVTM and CDR2 is ANQGSEA. J was trimmed by 5 bases and V by 7 bases; bases with no gene match: 10. The CDR3 DNA follows: TGCAGCGCTTATTCGGGACTAGCGGGAGTAGACAATGAGCAGTTCTTC. This codes for CSAYSGLAGVDNEQFF.

This clonotype appeared many times. The rearrangement uses TRBV12-3 or TRBV12-4 and TRBJ2-1; D gene unclear. Trimming cost V 1 base and J 9 bases, with 10 bases left between them. The CDR3 loop spans 13 amino acids. The DNA for the CDR3 is TGTGCCAGCAGTTTAGGGCAGGCAGGTGAGCAGTTCTTC. Translated, it gives CASSLGQAGEQFF.

The chain joins TRBV7-3 to TRBJ1-2, with 11 nucleotides matching TRBD1. Germline-derived CDR1 and CDR2 are SGHTA and FQGTGA. With V trimmed by 5 bases and J by 4 bases, 6 bases remained unmatched. CDR3 size: 15 residues. The CDR3 sequence is CASSPGDRGGYGYTF. For the CDR3, the DNA is TGTGCCAGCAGCCCGGGGGACAGGGGGGGCTATGGCTACACCTTC.